Detailed here is one T cell receptor (beta chain). The data stem from a study of blood T cell repertoires in COVID-19. The overall study: COVID-19 samples collected from the United States, Italy and Spain covered acute and convalescent phases. Sample material is recorded as cDNA or gDNA derived from T cells, B-cell-depleted T cells, or PBMCs.

The assay was immunoSEQ multiplex PCR, and TCRdb's table has in-frame clones only and misses some. Here the sample spans some 130,000 clones, around 89% being singletons. The specimen was peripheral blood. This TCR was sampled from a man aged 50 to 60 with acute or convalescent COVID-19.

The CDR3 nucleotides are TGTGCCAGCAGCGTATTTGGGGACACGGGCTACACCTTC. Amino acids: CASSVFGDTGYTF. The chain joins TRBV9 to TRBJ1-2; a weak D match, TRBD1 (6 bases). CDR1 is SGDLS, CDR2 YYNGEE, per germline. V was trimmed by 1 base and J by 8 bases, leaving 12 bases between them. The CDR3 consists of 13 residues.